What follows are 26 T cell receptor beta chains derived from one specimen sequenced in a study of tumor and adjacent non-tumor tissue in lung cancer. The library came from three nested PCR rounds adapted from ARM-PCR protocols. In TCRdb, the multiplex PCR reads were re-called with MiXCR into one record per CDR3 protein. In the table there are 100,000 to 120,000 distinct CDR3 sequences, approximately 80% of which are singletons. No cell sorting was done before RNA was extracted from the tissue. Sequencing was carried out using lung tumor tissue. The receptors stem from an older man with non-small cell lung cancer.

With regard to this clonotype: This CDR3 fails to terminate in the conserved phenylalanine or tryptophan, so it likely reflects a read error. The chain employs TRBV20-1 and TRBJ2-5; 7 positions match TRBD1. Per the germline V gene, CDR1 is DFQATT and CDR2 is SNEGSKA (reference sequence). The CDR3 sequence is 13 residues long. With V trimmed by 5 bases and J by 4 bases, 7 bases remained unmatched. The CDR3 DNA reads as TGCAGTGCTGGGACAGATATTGGAGAGACCCAGTACCTC. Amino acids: CSAGTDIGETQYL.

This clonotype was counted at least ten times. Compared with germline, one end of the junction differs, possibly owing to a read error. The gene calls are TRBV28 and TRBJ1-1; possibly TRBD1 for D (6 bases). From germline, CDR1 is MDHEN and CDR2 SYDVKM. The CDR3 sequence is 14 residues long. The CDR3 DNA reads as TGTGCCAGTAGTTACACAGGGCTGGGCACTGAAGCTTTCTTT. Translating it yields CASSYTGLGTEAFF.

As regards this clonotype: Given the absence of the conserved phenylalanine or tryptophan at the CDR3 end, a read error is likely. For the CDR3, the DNA is TGTGCCAGCAGCTTAGATCGCACGGGGGGCAGGAGTGAGCAGTTCTTA. Its protein product is CASSLDRTGGRSEQFL. J is TRBJ2-1 and V is TRBV11-3, with D possibly matching TRBD2 (7 bases). The germline V gene has CDR1 SGHNT and CDR2 YENEEA. V was shortened by 0 bases and J by 9 bases, with 18 bases between the two germline ends. The CDR3 has 16 amino acids.

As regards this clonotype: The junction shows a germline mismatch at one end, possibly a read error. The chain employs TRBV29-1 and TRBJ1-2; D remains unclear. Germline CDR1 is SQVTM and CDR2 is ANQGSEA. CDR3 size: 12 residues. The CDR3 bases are TGCGGCGTTGATGCGACTTACTATGGTTACACCTTC. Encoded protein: CGVDATYYGYTF.

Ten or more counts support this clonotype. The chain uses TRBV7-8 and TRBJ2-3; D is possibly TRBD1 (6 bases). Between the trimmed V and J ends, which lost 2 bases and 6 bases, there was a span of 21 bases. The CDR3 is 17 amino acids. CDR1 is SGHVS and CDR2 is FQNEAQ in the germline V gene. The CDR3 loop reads CASSLRAFGTSVDTQYF. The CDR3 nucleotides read TGTGCCAGCAGCTTAAGGGCTTTCGGGACAAGCGTGGATACGCAGTATTTT.

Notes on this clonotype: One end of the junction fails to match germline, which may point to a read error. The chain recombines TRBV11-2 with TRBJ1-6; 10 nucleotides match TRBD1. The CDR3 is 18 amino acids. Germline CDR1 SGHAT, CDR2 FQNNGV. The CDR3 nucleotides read TGTGTCAGCAGCCCGAGGACAGGGGGAAGCTCCTATAATTCACTGCTCCACTTT. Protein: CVSSPRTGGSSYNSLLHF.

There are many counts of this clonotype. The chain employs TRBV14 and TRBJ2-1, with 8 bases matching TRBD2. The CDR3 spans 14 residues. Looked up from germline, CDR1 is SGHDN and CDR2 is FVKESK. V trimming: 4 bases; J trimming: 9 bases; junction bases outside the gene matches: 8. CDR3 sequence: CASSLSGLVVEQFF. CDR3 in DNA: TGTGCCAGCAGCCTATCGGGACTAGTTGTTGAGCAGTTCTTC. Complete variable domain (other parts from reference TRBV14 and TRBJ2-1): EAGVTQFPSHSVIEKGQTVTLRCDPISGHDNLYWYRRVMGKEIKFLLHFVKESKQDESGMPNNRFLAERTGGTYSTLKVQPAELEDSGVYFCASSLSGLVVEQFFGPGTRLTVL.

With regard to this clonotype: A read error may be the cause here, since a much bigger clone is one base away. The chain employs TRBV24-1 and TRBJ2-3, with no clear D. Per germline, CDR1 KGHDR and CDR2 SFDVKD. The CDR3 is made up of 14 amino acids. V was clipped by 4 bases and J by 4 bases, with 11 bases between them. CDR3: CATSDPAYADTQYF. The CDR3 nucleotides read TGTGCCACCAGTGACCCAGCGTATGCAGATACGCAGTATTTT.

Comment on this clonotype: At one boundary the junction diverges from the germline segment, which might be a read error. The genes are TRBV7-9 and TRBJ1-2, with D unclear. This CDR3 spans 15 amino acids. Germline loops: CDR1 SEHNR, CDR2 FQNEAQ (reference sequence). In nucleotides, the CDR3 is TGTGCCAGCAGCTTAAATGCGCCTTCACCCTATGGCTACACATTC. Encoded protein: CASSLNAPSPYGYTF.

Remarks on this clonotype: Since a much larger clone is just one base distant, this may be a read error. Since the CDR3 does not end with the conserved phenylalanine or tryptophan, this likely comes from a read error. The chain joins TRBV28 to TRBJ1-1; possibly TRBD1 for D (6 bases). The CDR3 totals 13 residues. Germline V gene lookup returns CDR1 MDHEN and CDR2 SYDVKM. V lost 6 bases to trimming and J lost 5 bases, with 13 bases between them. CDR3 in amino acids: CASSPQGRTEAFY. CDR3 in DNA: TGTGCCAGCAGCCCACAGGGTAGGACTGAAGCTTTCTAT.

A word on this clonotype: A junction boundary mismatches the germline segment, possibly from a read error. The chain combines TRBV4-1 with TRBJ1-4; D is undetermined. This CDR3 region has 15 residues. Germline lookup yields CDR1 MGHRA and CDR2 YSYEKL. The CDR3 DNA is TGCGCCATCAGCCAGAATTGGCCGCCTTACGAAAAACTGTTTTTT. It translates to CAISQNWPPYEKLFF.

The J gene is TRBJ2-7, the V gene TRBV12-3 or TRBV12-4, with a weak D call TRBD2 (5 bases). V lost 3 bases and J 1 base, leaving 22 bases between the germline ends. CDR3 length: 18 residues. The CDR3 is CASSFWGGVEVGSYEQYF. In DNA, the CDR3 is TGTGCCAGCAGTTTTTGGGGTGGGGTGGAGGTCGGGTCCTACGAGCAGTACTTC.

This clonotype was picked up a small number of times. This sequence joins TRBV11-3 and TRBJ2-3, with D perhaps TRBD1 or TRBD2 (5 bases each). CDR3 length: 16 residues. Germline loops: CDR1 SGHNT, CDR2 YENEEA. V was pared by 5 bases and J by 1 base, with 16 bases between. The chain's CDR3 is CASSPKGPRGTDTQYF. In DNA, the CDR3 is TGTGCCAGCAGCCCCAAGGGACCACGGGGCACAGATACGCAGTATTTT.

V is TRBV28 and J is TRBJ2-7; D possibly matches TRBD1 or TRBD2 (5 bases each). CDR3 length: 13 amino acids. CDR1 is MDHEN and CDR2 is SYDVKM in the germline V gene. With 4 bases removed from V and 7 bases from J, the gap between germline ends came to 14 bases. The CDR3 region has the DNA TGTGCCAGCAGTTCGCTGGGGGTGAGGGAGCAGTACTTC. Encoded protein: CASSSLGVREQYF.

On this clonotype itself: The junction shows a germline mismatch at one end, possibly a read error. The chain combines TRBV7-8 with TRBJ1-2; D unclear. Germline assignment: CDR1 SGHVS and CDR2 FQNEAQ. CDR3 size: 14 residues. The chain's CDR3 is CASSPGPVSYDYTF. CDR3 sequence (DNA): TGTGCCAGCAGCCCGGGCCCCGTGAGCTATGACTACACCTTC.

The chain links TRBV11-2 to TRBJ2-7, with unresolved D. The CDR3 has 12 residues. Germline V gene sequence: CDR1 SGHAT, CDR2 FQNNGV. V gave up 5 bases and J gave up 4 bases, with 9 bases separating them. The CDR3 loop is CASSLDPYEQYF. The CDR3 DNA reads TGTGCCAGCAGCCTGGATCCGTACGAGCAGTACTTC.

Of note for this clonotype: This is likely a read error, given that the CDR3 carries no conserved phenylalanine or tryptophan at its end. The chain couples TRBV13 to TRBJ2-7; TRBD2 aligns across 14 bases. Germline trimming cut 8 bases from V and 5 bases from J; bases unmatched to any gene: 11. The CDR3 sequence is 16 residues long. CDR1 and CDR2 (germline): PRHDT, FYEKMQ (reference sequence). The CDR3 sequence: CASEWGGLAGVNEQYL. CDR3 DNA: TGTGCCAGCGAGTGGGGGGGACTAGCGGGAGTCAACGAGCAGTACTTA.

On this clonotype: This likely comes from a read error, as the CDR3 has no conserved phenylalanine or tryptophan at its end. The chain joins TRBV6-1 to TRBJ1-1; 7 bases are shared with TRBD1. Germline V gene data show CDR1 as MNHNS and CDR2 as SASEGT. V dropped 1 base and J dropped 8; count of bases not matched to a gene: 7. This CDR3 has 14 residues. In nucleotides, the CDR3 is TGTGCCAGCAGTGAAGACGAGGGGGCGACGGAAGCTTTCCTT. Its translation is CASSEDEGATEAFL.

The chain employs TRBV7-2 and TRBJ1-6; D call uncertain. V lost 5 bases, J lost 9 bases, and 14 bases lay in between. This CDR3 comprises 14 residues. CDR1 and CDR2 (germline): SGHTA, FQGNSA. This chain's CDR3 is CASSPPWFASPLHF. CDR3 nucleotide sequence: TGTGCCAGCAGCCCCCCATGGTTTGCTTCACCCCTCCACTTT.

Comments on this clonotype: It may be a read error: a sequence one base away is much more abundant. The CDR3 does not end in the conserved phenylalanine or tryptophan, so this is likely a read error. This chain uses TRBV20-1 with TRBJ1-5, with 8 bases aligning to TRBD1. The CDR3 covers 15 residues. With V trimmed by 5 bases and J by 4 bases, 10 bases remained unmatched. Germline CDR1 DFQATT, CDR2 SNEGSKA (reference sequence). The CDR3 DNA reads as TGCAGTGCTGACCCGGACAGGGAGGAGAATCAGCCCCAGCATTAT. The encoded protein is CSADPDREENQPQHY.

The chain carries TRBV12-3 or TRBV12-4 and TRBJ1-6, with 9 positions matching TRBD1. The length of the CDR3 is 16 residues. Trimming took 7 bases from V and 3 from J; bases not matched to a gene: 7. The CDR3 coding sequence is TGTGCCAGCACCATCGGGACAGGGCGCTATAATTCACCCCTCCACTTT. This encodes CASTIGTGRYNSPLHF.

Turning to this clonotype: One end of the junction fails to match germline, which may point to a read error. DNA for the CDR3: TGTGCCAGTAGCTTAACCCATAGCGGACTTACAGATACGCAGTATTTT. This translates into CASSLTHSGLTDTQYF. This chain links TRBV11-2 with TRBJ2-3, with D possibly matching TRBD2 (6 bases). Germline assignment: CDR1 SGHAT and CDR2 FQNNGV. The CDR3 runs to 16 residues.

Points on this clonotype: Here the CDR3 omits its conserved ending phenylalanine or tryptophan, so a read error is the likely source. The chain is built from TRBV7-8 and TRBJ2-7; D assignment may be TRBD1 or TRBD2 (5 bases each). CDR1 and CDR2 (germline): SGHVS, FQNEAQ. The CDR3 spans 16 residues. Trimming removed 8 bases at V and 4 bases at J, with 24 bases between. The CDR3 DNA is TGTGCCAGCGGTACCTCCGGGACGGCCAAGGGGTACGAGCAGTACTTG. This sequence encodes CASGTSGTAKGYEQYL.

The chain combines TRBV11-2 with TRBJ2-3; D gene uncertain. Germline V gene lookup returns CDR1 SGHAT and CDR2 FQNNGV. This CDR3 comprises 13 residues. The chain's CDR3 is CSTSGRSTDTQYF. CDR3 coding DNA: TGTAGCACGTCTGGTCGCAGCACAGATACGCAGTATTTT.

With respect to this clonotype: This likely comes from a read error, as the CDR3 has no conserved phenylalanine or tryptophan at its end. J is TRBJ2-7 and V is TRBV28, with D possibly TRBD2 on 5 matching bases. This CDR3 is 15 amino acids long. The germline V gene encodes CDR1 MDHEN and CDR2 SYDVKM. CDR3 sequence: CDSTLLASGYYEQYS. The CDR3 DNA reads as TGTGACAGCACTTTGTTGGCTTCGGGGTACTACGAGCAGTACTCC.

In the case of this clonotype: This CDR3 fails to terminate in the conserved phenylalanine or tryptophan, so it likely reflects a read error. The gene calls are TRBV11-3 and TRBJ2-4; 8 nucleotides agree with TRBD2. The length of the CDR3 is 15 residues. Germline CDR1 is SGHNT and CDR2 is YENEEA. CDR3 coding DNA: TGTCCCAGCAGCCCGGGAGGGGATGGTAAAAACTTTCAGTACTTA. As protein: CPSSPGGDGKNFQYL.